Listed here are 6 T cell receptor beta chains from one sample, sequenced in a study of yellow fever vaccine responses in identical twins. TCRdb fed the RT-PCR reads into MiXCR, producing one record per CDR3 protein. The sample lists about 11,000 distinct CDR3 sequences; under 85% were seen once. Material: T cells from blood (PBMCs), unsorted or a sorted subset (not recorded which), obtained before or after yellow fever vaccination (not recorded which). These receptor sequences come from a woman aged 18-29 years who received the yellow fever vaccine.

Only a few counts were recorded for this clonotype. CDR3 DNA sequence: TGTGCCAGCAGCCAAACACTAGCGGGAGTCGACGAGCAGTACTTC. The encoded protein is CASSQTLAGVDEQYF. The chain uses TRBV4-2 and TRBJ2-7; 11 nucleotides align to TRBD2. The CDR3 is made up of 15 amino acids. CDR1 is LGHNA and CDR2 is YNFKEQ in the germline V gene. V shed 2 bases, J shed 5 bases, and the junction held 5 bases outside the gene matches.

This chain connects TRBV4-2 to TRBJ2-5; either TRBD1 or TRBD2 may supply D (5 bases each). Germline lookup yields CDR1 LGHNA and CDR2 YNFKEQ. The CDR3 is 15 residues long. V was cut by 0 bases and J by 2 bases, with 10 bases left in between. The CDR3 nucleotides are TGTGCCAGCAGCCAAGACAGGGACGGACAAGAGACCCAGTACTTC. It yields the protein CASSQDRDGQETQYF.

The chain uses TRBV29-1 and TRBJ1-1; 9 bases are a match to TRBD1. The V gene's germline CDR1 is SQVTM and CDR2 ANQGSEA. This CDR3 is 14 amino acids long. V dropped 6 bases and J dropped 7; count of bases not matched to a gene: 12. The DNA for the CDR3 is TGCAGCGTGGTACTGGGACAGGGAGGCGTTGAAGCTTTCTTT. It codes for CSVVLGQGGVEAFF.

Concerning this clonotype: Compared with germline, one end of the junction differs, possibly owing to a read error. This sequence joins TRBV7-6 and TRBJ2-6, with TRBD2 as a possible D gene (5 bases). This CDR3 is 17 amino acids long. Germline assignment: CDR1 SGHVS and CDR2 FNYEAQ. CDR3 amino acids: CASSLAVRNSGANVLTF. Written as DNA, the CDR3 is TGTGCCAGCAGCCTAGCAGTCCGAAACTCTGGGGCCAACGTCCTGACTTTC. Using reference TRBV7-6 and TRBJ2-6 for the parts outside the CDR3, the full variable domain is GAGVSQSPRYKVTKRGQDVALRCDPISGHVSLYWYRQALGQGPEFLTYFNYEAQQDKSGLPNDRFSAERPEGSISTLTIQRTEQRDSAMYRCASSLAVRNSGANVLTFGAGSRLTVL.

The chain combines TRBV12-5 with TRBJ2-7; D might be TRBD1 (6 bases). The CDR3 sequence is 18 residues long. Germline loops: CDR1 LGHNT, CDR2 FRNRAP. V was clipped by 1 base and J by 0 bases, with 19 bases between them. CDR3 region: CASGLDSGLDRLSYEQYF. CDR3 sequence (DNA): TGTGCTAGTGGTTTGGACTCTGGGTTGGACAGACTCTCCTACGAGCAGTACTTC. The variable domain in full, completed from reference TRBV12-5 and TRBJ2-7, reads DARVTQTPRHKVTEMGQEVTMRCQPILGHNTVFWYRQTMMQGLELLAYFRNRAPLDDSGMPKDRFSAEMPDATLATLKIQPSEPRDSAVYFCASGLDSGLDRLSYEQYFGPGTRLTVT.

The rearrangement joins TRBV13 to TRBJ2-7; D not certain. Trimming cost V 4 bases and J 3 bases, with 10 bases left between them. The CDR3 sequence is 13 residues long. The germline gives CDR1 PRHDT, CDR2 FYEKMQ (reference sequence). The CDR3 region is CASSYRLDYEQYF. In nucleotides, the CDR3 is TGTGCCAGCAGCTACCGACTTGACTACGAGCAGTACTTC.